The clone carrying this T cell receptor (beta chain) has more than one count but fewer than ten. The source of the sample is a study of T cell repertoires in cytomegalovirus infection. TCRdb re-derived calls from the reads in MiXCR, one entry per CDR3 protein. The sample consists of hundreds of thousands of distinct CDR3 sequences, more than 9% of them appearing once. This sequence originates from a human donor in good health (CMV status not recorded). Some clones in this sample may be carry-over from other donors' samples. What was sequenced was PBMCs.

The CDR3 DNA reads as TGTGCCAGCAGCCAGCGGAGGAGCTCCTATAATTCACCCCTCCACTTT. Translation: CASSQRRSSYNSPLHF. The chain has TRBV7-2 and TRBJ1-6; D is undetermined. Germline loops: CDR1 SGHTA, CDR2 FQGNSA. V was shortened by 5 bases and J by 0 bases, with 11 bases between the two germline ends. This CDR3 spans 16 amino acids.